Below, 5 T cell receptor beta chains from the same sample are listed, as sequenced in a study of T cell changes during pregnancy in multiple sclerosis. This table comes from immunoSEQ multiplex PCR, and its TCRdb copy is limited to in-frame clones, with some not included. The sample carries 100,000 to 130,000 clones, 80% to 95% recorded once. Specimen: peripheral blood, collected in the third trimester of pregnancy. These receptors all come from a female donor in good health, enrolled as a control in a pregnancy study.

This chain joins TRBV5-5 and TRBJ2-7; 8 bases map to TRBD1. J gave up 3 bases and V 4 bases, and 12 bases lay outside the gene matches. CDR1 is SGHKS, CDR2 YYEKEE, per germline (reference sequence). The CDR3 consists of 16 residues. The CDR3 DNA sequence: TGTGCCAGCAGCCTGTTCACCGGGACAGGAATCTACGAGCAGTACTTC. Translating gives CASSLFTGTGIYEQYF.

The V and J genes are TRBV7-2 and TRBJ1-6; 7 nucleotides agree with TRBD1. From germline, CDR1 is SGHTA and CDR2 FQGNSA. This CDR3 is 15 amino acids long. Unmatched junction bases numbered 8, after V lost 5 bases and J lost 7 bases. In DNA, the CDR3 is TGTGCCAGCAGCAACAACAGGGGTGGCAATTCACCCCTCCACTTT. Residues: CASSNNRGGNSPLHF.

The chain links TRBV7-9 to TRBJ1-1; 8 nucleotides align to TRBD1. CDR1 and CDR2 (germline): SEHNR, FQNEAQ (reference sequence). Losses at the gene ends were 7 bases for V and 11 bases for J; bases not matched to a gene: 12. CDR3 length: 13 residues. The CDR3 DNA sequence: TGTGCCAGCAAGGGACAACAGGGGGTGAGGGCTTTCTTT. Encoded protein: CASKGQQGVRAFF.

The V gene is TRBV13, the J gene TRBJ2-3, with TRBD2 matching over 8 bases. V dropped 6 bases and J dropped 0; count of bases not matched to a gene: 2. Germline CDR1 is PRHDT and CDR2 is FYEKMQ (reference sequence). The CDR3 extends over 14 amino acids. CDR3 region: CASRSGGSTDTQYF. The CDR3 DNA sequence: TGTGCCAGCAGATCGGGGGGGAGCACAGATACGCAGTATTTT.

This clone showed up just once. V usage is TRBV30 and J usage is TRBJ1-2; TRBD1 might be the D (5 bases). There are 13 residues in the CDR3. V lost 4 bases, J lost 5 bases, and 14 bases lay in between. Germline CDR1 and CDR2: GTSNPN and SVGIG (reference sequence). In DNA form, the CDR3 reads TGTGCCTGGACCCCCCCGGGACTTTATGGCTACACCTTC. Translated, it gives CAWTPPGLYGYTF.